This T cell receptor (beta chain) was retrieved from a study of cytomegalovirus exposure and HLA in healthy donors. For the study at large: Among the approximately 400 genotyped donors, 81% were placed in the Caucasian-associated ancestry cluster.

This clone was counted once. The target antigen is unknown. Study-level results: V- and J-gene trimming of TCR beta was linked (in a later analysis) to a missense DCLRE1C variant. Productive rates of about 87% or about 30% were seen for most TCR beta V segments in an earlier analysis. Most TCR sequences were seen very rarely across donors, but some public TCRs occurred in many.

Trimming removed 6 bases from V and 2 bases from J; junction bases left unmatched: 5. Germline values: CDR1 MNHNY, CDR2 SVGAGI (reference sequence). The CDR3 length is 15 residues. PCR was performed using 60 Vbeta and 13 Jbeta primers. Profiled with immunoSEQ multiplex PCR; TCRdb holds only in-frame clones, not every one. The sample lists 150,000 to 200,000 clones; 78% were seen once. This clonotype originated in a woman in her fifties or sixties in good health and CMV-seropositive. This chain links TRBV6-6 with TRBJ2-2, with 8 positions matching TRBD1. The material sequenced was PBMCs. CDR3 loop: CASSLGQGNTGELFF. The CDR3 DNA reads as TGTGCCAGCAGCCTCGGACAGGGCAACACCGGGGAGCTGTTTTTT.